This T cell receptor beta chain was recorded in a study of cytomegalovirus exposure and HLA in healthy donors. Study-wide background: Roughly 85 million unique TCRs from HLA-typed donors made up an early data release.

This PCR relied on a set of 60 Vbeta primers and 13 Jbeta primers. Sequenced by immunoSEQ multiplex PCR; TCRdb stores in-frame clones only, minus some. The sample has a few hundred thousand clones; around 81% are singletons. CDR1 and CDR2 from the germline V gene are SGHRS and YFSETQ. The CDR3 runs to 15 residues. V gave up 3 bases and J gave up 5 bases; unmatched junction bases: 6. This TCR was sampled from a woman aged 55 to 70 in good health and CMV-seropositive. V is TRBV5-1 and J is TRBJ2-5, with 11 positions matching TRBD1. Material for sequencing was PBMCs. Here the CDR3 reads CASSSGTGGEETQYF. The CDR3 region has the DNA TGCGCCAGCAGCTCCGGGACAGGGGGAGAGGAGACCCAGTACTTC.